The subject of this entry is one T cell receptor (beta chain). The antigen is undetermined. This specimen comes from a study of OX40 agonist ivuxolimab in advanced cancers. On the study more broadly: The dose-escalation group included hepatocellular carcinoma, melanoma, renal cell carcinoma and head and neck cancer. Having had anti-PD-1, anti-PD-L1 or anti-CTLA-4 therapy before was allowed, and around 44% had some. Study results and caveats: Partial responders dosed at 0.1-3.0 mg/kg displayed clonal expansion ranking among the lowest. On average, CD8+ T cells had more expanded clones than CD4+.

The CDR3 is 15 residues long. Trimming stripped 1 base from V and 6 bases from J, with 12 bases between. Germline loops: CDR1 SGHNT, CDR2 YENEEA. Here immunoSEQ multiplex PCR was the method, and the copy in TCRdb shows in-frame clones only, minus some. The table lists about 93,000 clones, 90% to 95% of them singletons. The sample consisted of CD4+ or CD8+ T cells sorted from blood, taken in a trial of the OX40 agonist ivuxolimab. V is TRBV11-3 and J is TRBJ2-2; D remains ambiguous. This sequence was found in an adult with an advanced solid tumor such as melanoma, head and neck, liver or kidney cancer. Here the CDR3 DNA reads TGTGCCAGCAGCTTAGTCGGGCCCTTCGCCGGGGAGCTGTTTTTT. This translates into CASSLVGPFAGELFF.